These 5 T cell receptor beta chains were all obtained from the same sample, sequenced in a study of read filtering for tumor transcriptome and immune sequencing. The library was built from about 400 ng RNA with molecular barcoded adaptors for alpha/delta and beta/gamma chains. TCRdb ran MiXCR on the reads and lists one entry per CDR3 protein. This sample has more than 45,000 distinct CDR3 sequences, with over 9% found just once. The sample consisted of a population of CD138-negative cells sorted from bone marrow. The receptors come from a donor aged 40 or over with multiple myeloma.

Comment on this clonotype: This may come from a read error, since a much larger clone is one base off. The chain joins TRBV5-1 to TRBJ2-3, with 7 bases that match TRBD2. Germline V gene lookup returns CDR1 SGHRS and CDR2 YFSETQ. The ends lost 4 bases at V and 0 bases at J; junction bases unmatched: 8. This CDR3 has 16 residues. CDR3 sequence reads: CASSRGRGSSTDTQYF. CDR3 coding DNA: TGCGCCAGCAGCCGTGGGAGGGGTTCTAGCACAGATACGCAGTATTTT.

In the case of this clonotype: Since a much larger clone is just one base distant, this may be a read error. This chain joins TRBV6-5 and TRBJ2-7; D may be TRBD1 (6 bases). The CDR3 totals 17 residues. Germline loops: CDR1 MNHEY, CDR2 SVGAGI. The CDR3 protein is CAGSYSHRAGDVYEQYF. CDR3 DNA: TGTGCCGGCAGTTACTCTCACCGTGCAGGGGACGTATACGAGCAGTACTTC.

There are a few counts of this clonotype. The missing conserved phenylalanine or tryptophan at the end of this CDR3 makes a read error likely. V gene TRBV29-1 combines with J gene TRBJ2-1; 9 nucleotides match TRBD1. From germline, CDR1 is SQVTM and CDR2 ANQGSEA. With V trimmed by 7 bases and J by 6 bases, 7 bases remained unmatched. The CDR3 totals 13 residues. The CDR3 region is CSAERTGVNEQFL. The CDR3, as DNA: TGCAGCGCCGAAAGGACAGGGGTCAATGAGCAGTTCCTC.

About this clonotype itself: This may come from a read error, since a much larger clone is one base off. The V and J genes are TRBV5-6 and TRBJ1-1, with D unclear. This CDR3 contains 16 residues. Germline V gene sequence: CDR1 SGHDT, CDR2 YYEEEE. V shed 5 bases and J shed 0 bases, with 17 bases lying between them. The CDR3 nucleotides read TGTGCCAGCAGTGCTGGGAGGGAAGATATGAACACTGAAGCTTTCTTT. Translated: CASSAGREDMNTEAFF.

This clonotype was detected ten times or more. This sequence joins TRBV7-9 and TRBJ1-1; D is perhaps TRBD1 (6 bases). Per the germline V gene, CDR1 is SEHNR and CDR2 is FQNEAQ (reference sequence). The CDR3 spans 15 residues. V lost 5 bases to trimming and J lost 1 base, with 14 bases between them. As DNA, the CDR3 is TGTGCCAGCAGCAGCATGCAGGGGAGGAACACTGAAGCTTTCTTT. Translation gives CASSSMQGRNTEAFF.